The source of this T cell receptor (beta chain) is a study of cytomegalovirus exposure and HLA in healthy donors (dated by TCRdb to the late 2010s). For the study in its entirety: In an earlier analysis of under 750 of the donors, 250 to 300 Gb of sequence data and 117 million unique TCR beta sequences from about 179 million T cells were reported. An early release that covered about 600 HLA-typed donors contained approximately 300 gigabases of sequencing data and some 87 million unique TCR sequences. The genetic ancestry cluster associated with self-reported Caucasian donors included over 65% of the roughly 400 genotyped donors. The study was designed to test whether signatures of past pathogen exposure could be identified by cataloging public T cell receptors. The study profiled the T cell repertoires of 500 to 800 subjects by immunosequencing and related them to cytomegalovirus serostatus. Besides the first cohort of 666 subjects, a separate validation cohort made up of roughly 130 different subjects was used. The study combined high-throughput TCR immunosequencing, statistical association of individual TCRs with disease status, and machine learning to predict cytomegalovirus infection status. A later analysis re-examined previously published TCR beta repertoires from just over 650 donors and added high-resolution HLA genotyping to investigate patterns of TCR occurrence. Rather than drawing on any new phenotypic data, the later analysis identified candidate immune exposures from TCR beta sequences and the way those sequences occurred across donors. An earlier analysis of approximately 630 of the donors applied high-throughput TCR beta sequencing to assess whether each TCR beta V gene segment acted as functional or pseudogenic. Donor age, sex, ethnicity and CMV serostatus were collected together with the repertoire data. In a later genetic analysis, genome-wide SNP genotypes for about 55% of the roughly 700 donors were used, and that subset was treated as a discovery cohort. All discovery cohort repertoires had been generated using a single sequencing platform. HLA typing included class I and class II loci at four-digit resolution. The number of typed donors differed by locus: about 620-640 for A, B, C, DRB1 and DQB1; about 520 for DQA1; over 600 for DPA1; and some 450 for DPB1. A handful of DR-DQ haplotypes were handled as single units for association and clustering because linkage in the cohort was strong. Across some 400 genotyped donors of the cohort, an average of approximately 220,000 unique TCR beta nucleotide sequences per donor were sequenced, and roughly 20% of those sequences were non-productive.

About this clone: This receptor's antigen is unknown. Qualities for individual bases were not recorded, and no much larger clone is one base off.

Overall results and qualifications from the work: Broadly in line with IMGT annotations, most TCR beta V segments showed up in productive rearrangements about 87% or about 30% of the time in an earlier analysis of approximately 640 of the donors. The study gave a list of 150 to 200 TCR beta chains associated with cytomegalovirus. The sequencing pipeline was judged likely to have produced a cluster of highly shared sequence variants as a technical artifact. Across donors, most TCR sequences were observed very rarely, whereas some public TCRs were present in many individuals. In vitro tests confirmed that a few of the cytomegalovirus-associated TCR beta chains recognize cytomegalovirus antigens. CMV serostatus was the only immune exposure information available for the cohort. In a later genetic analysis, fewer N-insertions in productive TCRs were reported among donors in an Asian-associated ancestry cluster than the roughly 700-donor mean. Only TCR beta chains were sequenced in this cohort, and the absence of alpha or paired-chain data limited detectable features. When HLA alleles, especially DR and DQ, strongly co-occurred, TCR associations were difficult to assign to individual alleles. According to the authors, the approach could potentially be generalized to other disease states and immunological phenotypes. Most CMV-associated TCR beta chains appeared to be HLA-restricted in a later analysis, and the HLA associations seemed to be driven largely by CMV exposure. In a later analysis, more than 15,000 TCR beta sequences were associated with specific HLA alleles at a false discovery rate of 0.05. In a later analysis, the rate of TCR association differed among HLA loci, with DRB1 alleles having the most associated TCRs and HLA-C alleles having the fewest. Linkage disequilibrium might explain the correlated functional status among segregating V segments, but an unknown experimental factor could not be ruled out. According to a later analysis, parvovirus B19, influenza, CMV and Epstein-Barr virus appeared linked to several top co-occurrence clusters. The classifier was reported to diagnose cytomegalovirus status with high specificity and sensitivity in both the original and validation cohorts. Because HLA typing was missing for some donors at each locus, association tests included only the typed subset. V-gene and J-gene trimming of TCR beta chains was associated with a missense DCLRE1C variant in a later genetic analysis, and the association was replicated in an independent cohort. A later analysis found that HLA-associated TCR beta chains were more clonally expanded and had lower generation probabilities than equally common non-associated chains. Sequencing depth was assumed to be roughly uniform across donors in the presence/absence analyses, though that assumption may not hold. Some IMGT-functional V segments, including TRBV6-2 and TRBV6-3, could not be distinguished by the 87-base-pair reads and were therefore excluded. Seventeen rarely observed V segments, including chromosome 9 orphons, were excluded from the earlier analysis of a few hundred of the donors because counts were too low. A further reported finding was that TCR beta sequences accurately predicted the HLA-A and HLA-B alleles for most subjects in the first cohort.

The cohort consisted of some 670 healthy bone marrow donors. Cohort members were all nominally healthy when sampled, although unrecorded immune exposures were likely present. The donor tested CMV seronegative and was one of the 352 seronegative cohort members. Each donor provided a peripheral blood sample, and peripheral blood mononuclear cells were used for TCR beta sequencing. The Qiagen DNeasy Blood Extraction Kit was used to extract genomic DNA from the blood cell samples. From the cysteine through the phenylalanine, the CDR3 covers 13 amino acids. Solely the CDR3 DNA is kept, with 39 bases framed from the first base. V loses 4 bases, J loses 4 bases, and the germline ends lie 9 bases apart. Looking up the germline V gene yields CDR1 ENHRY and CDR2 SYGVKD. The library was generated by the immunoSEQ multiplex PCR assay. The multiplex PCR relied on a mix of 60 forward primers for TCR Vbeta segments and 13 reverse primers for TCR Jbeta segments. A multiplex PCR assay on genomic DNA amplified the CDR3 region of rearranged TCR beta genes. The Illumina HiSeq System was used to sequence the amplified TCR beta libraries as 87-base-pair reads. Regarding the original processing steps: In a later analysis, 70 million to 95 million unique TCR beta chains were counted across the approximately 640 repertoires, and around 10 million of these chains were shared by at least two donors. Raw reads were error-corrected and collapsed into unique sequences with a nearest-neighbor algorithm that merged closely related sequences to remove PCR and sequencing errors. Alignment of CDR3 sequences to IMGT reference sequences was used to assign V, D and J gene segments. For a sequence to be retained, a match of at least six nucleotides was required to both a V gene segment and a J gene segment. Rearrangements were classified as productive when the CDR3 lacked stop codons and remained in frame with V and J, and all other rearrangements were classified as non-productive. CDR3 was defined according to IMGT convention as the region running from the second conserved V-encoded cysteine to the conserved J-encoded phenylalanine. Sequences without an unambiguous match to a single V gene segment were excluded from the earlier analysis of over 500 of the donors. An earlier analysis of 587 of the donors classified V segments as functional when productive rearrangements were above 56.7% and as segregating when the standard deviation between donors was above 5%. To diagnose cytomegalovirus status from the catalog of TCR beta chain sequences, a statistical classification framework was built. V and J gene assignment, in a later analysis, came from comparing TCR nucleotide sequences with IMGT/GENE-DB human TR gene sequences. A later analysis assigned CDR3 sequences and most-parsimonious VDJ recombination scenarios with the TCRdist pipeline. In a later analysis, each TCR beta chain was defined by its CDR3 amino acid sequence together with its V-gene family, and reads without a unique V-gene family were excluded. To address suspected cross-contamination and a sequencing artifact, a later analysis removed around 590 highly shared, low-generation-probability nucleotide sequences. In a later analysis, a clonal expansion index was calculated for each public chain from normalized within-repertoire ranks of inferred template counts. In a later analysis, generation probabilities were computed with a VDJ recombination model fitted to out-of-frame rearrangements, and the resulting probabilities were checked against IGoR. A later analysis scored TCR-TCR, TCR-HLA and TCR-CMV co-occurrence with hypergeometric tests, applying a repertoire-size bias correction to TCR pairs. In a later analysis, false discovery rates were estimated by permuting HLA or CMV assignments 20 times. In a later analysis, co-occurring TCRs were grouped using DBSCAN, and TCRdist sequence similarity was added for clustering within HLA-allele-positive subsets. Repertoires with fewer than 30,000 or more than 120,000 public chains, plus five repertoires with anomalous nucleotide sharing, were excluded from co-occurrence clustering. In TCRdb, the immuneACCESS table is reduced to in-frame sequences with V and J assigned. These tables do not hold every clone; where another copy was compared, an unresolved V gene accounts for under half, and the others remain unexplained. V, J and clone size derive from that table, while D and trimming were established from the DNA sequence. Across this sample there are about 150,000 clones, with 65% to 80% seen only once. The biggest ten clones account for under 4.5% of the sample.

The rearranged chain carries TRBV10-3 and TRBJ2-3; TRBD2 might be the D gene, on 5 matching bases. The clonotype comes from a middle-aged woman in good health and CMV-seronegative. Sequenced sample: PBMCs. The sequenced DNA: TGTGCCATCAGTGTACTAGGACCAGATACGCAGTATTTT. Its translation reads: CAISVLGPDTQYF.